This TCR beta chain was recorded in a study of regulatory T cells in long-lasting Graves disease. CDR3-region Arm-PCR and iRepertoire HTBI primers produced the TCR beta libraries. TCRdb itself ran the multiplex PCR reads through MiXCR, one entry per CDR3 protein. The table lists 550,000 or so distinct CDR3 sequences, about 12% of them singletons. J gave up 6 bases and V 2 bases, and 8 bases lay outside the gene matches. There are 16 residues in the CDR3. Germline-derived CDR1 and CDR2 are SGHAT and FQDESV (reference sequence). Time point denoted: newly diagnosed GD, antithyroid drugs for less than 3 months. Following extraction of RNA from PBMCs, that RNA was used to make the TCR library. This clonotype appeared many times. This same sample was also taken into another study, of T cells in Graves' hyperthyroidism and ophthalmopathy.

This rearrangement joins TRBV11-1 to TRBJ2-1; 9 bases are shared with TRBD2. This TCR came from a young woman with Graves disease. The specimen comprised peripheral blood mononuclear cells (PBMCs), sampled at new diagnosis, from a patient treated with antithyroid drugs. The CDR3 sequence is CASSLRGTSLGNEQFF. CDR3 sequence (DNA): TGTGCCAGCAGCTTACGGGGGACTAGCTTGGGCAATGAGCAGTTCTTC.